Listed here is a single T cell receptor (beta chain). What it binds is unknown. The data originate from a study of OX40 agonist ivuxolimab in advanced cancers. Whole-study context: Patients' therapy was ivuxolimab, an antibody that acts as an agonist of OX40 (CD134).

General study points: Researchers report that CD8+ T cells had, on average, more expanded clones than CD4+. At 0.1 to 3.0 mg/kg, clonal expansion of CD4+ and CD8+ blood T cells had occurred by week 6.

J lost 2 bases, V lost 5 bases, and 8 bases had no gene match. The length of the CDR3 is 15 residues. The germline gives CDR1 MNHEY, CDR2 SMNVEV (reference sequence). Generated by immunoSEQ multiplex PCR, the TCRdb table keeps only in-frame clones and is missing some. The table includes under 80,000 clones, more than 75% detected once. The sequencing here drew on CD4+ or CD8+ T cells sorted from blood, taken in a trial of the OX40 agonist ivuxolimab. The receptor's source is an adult with an advanced solid tumor such as melanoma, head and neck, liver or kidney cancer. V usage is TRBV27 and J usage is TRBJ2-7; 8 bases fit TRBD1. The CDR3 protein is CASSDRGLGAYEQYF. In DNA, the CDR3 is TGTGCCAGCAGTGACAGGGGATTGGGGGCCTACGAGCAGTACTTC.